Below, 19 T cell receptor beta chains from the same sample are listed, as sequenced in a study of cytomegalovirus exposure and HLA in healthy donors. PCR primers comprised 60 Vbeta and 13 Jbeta primers. Measured with immunoSEQ multiplex PCR; TCRdb has only the in-frame clones, and not every one. Of around 190,000 clones in the sample, over 65% were seen once. The sample taken for sequencing was PBMCs. Receptor source: a woman in her 30s in good health and CMV-seronegative.

The chain employs TRBV5-1 and TRBJ2-5; TRBD1 matches 8 bases. CDR3 length equals 13 residues. V lost 1 base, J lost 5 bases, and 1 base stayed unmatched. CDR1 is SGHRS and CDR2 is YFSETQ in the germline V gene. In nucleotides, the CDR3 is TGCGCCAGCAGCTTGTACAGGGGGGAGACCCAGTACTTC. Protein: CASSLYRGETQYF.

The chain joins TRBV7-7 to TRBJ2-1; D might be TRBD1 (5 bases). This CDR3 has 12 amino acids. V dropped 5 bases and J dropped 3 bases, with 5 bases sitting between them. The germline V gene has CDR1 SSHAT and CDR2 FNYEAQ (reference sequence). CDR3 loop: CASSDSYNEQFF. CDR3 coding DNA: TGTGCCAGCAGCGACAGCTACAATGAGCAGTTCTTC.

The chain has TRBV27 and TRBJ2-1; tentative D call: TRBD1 (6 bases). Germline V gives CDR1 MNHEY, CDR2 SMNVEV (reference sequence). This CDR3 has 14 residues. Trimming pared 6 bases from V and 9 bases from J, leaving 18 bases between. DNA of the CDR3: TGTGCCAGCAGCACCACAGGGTCGGTGGGTGAGCAGTTCTTC. It is translated as CASSTTGSVGEQFF.

This clone was observed a single time. V usage is TRBV7-9 and J usage is TRBJ2-1, with a weak D call TRBD2 (7 bases). The germline gives CDR1 SEHNR, CDR2 FQNEAQ (reference sequence). The CDR3 sequence is 16 residues long. The V gene lost 1 base and the J gene lost 10 bases, with 20 bases spanning the gap. The CDR3 loop is CASSLGGAGDPQEQFF. As DNA, the CDR3 is TGTGCCAGCAGCTTAGGGGGGGCGGGGGATCCTCAAGAGCAGTTCTTC.

The chain couples TRBV7-2 to TRBJ2-7; TRBD2 aligns across 11 bases. Germline trimming cut 7 bases from V and 2 bases from J; bases unmatched to any gene: 16. The germline V gene encodes CDR1 SGHTA and CDR2 FQGNSA. This CDR3 is built from 18 residues. CDR3 residues: CASTTSGLAGGQAYEQYF. In nucleotides, the CDR3 is TGTGCCAGCACTACGTCGGGGCTAGCGGGGGGCCAGGCCTACGAGCAGTACTTC.

The chain joins TRBV18 to TRBJ1-4; 7 bases align to TRBD1. CDR3 length equals 15 residues. The V gene's germline CDR1 is KGHSH and CDR2 LQKENI. With 3 bases clipped from V and 7 bases from J, the junction kept 8 bases outside the gene matches. CDR3 coding DNA: TGTGCCAGCTCACCTGCTCCACAGGGGCCTGAAAAACTGTTTTTT. It is translated as CASSPAPQGPEKLFF.

The J gene is TRBJ1-6, the V gene TRBV6-6, with D unclear. From germline, CDR1 is MNHNY and CDR2 SVGAGI (reference sequence). V gave up 8 bases and J gave up 7 bases, with 9 bases separating them. This CDR3 contains 12 residues. Here the CDR3 reads CASVSGNSPLHF. CDR3 coding DNA: TGTGCCAGCGTATCGGGGAATTCACCCCTCCACTTT.

The rearrangement joins TRBV7-8 to TRBJ2-3; TRBD2 might be the D (5 bases). The length of the CDR3 is 13 residues. The germline CDR1 and CDR2 sequences are SGHVS and FQNEAQ. Trimming removed 0 bases from V and 4 bases from J, with 5 bases in between. The CDR3 loop is CASSLAGADTQYF. The CDR3 DNA sequence: TGTGCCAGCAGCTTAGCGGGAGCAGATACGCAGTATTTT.

V gene TRBV6-5 combines with J gene TRBJ1-1; D ambiguous. CDR3 length equals 15 residues. Germline V gives CDR1 MNHEY, CDR2 SVGAGI. V lost 6 bases and J lost 10, with 24 bases in between. The CDR3 here is CASRAVAVTFSVAFF. The DNA of the CDR3 is TGTGCCAGCAGAGCGGTGGCCGTGACTTTCTCGGTAGCTTTCTTT.

This clone was seen only once. The chain carries TRBV5-8 and TRBJ1-1; D remains unclear. Per germline, CDR1 SGHTS and CDR2 YDEGEE. CDR3 length: 12 amino acids. The V end lost 4 bases, the J end lost 9 bases, and 13 bases lay between the germline ends. The DNA for the CDR3 is TGTGCCAGCAGCACGGACGGAGGCAAAGCTTTCTTT. It is translated as CASSTDGGKAFF.

The V call is TRBV6-6, the J call TRBJ2-7; the match to TRBD2 covers 7 bases. The trim removed 7 bases at V and 6 bases at J, leaving 9 bases unmatched. The germline V gene encodes CDR1 MNHNY and CDR2 SVGAGI (reference sequence). CDR3 size: 13 residues. The DNA for the CDR3 is TGTGCCAGCACCGGGGGAGGGCCGGGCGAGCAGTACTTC. This gives the protein CASTGGGPGEQYF.

This chain links TRBV19 with TRBJ1-3; the D is unclear. Trimming removed 3 bases from V and 0 bases from J, with 9 bases in between. Germline V CDR1 and CDR2: LNHDA, SQIVND (reference sequence). The CDR3 covers 15 residues. CDR3 sequence reads: CASSIRGSSGNTIYF. As DNA, the CDR3 is TGTGCCAGTAGTATTCGAGGCAGCTCTGGAAACACCATATATTTT.

For this clone: A read error may produce the germline difference seen at one junction end. The chain uses TRBV6-1 and TRBJ1-5, with D possibly being TRBD1 (6 bases). CDR3 size: 13 residues. The V gene's germline CDR1 is MNHNS and CDR2 SASEGT. The CDR3 DNA follows: TGTGCCAGCAGTGAAGAGGGGGATCAACCCCAGCATTTT. It yields the protein CASSEEGDQPQHF.

V is TRBV15 and J is TRBJ2-5, with 11 positions matching TRBD2. This CDR3 contains 18 residues. Germline V gives CDR1 LNHNV, CDR2 YYDKDF (reference sequence). The V and J ends lost 3 bases and 1 base, in that order; junction bases with no gene match: 10. The CDR3 sequence is CATSSEVRLAGLQETQYF. The CDR3, as DNA: TGTGCCACCAGCAGCGAAGTAAGACTAGCGGGGCTCCAAGAGACCCAGTACTTC.

The genes are TRBV19 and TRBJ1-2; 7 nucleotides line up with TRBD1. The CDR3 extends over 14 amino acids. V lost 3 bases, J lost 5 bases, and 6 bases stayed unmatched. The V gene's germline CDR1 is LNHDA and CDR2 SQIVND (reference sequence). The chain's CDR3 is CASSITGDLYGYTF. CDR3 nucleotides: TGTGCCAGTAGTATTACAGGGGATTTGTATGGCTACACCTTC.

The sample holds one count of this clone. V is TRBV9 and J is TRBJ2-1; 9 bases align to TRBD2. V was clipped by 0 bases and J by 8 bases; unmatched bases: 3. Per germline, CDR1 SGDLS and CDR2 YYNGEE. The CDR3 is 14 amino acids. The CDR3 DNA is TGTGCCAGCAGCGTAGTAGCGGGGGCGTATGAGCAGTTCTTC. Translating gives CASSVVAGAYEQFF.

To note about this clone: Additional DNA sequences in this sample encode the identical CDR3. The chain combines TRBV5-1 with TRBJ1-1; 7 nucleotides agree with TRBD1. J gave up 4 bases and V 4 bases, and 7 bases lay outside the gene matches. The germline gives CDR1 SGHRS, CDR2 YFSETQ. This CDR3 region has 14 residues. CDR3 sequence reads: CASSRDRVGTEAFF. As DNA, the CDR3 is TGCGCCAGCAGCCGCGACAGGGTGGGCACTGAAGCTTTCTTT.

This clone came up once. The V gene is TRBV7-6, the J gene TRBJ2-7; 9 bases map to TRBD1. Trimming at V came to 5 bases and at J to 5 bases, leaving 7 bases not matched to a gene. This CDR3 is 14 amino acids long. Germline V lookup: CDR1 SGHVS, CDR2 FNYEAQ. The CDR3 is CASSPGQGGNEQYF. CDR3 coding DNA: TGTGCCAGCAGCCCGGGACAGGGCGGAAACGAGCAGTACTTC. Filled out from reference TRBV7-6 and TRBJ2-7, the complete variable domain reads GAGVSQSPRYKVTKRGQDVALRCDPISGHVSLYWYRQALGQGPEFLTYFNYEAQQDKSGLPNDRFSAERPEGSISTLTIQRTEQRDSAMYRCASSPGQGGNEQYFGPGTRLTVT.

This rearrangement joins TRBV6-4 to TRBJ2-1, with D uncertain. V was cut by 6 bases and J by 8 bases, with 17 bases left in between. The CDR3 is made up of 14 amino acids. Germline loops: CDR1 MRHNA, CDR2 SNTAGT. The chain's CDR3 is CASSAAGVSDEQFF. As DNA, the CDR3 is TGTGCCAGCAGCGCCGCCGGCGTGAGCGATGAGCAGTTCTTC.